This T cell receptor (beta chain) was found in a study of shared clonotypes between healthy human individuals. Donation came from healthy HIV-negative adults that had no recent acute infections or vaccinations. Caucasian adults living in Nashville, Tennessee, provided all samples. Looked up from germline, CDR1 is GTSNPN and CDR2 is SVGIG (reference sequence). The V segment lost 1 base and the J segment 7 bases; nucleotides outside the gene matches: 14. The CDR3 contains 16 residues. The data were produced by immunoSEQ multiplex PCR, yet TCRdb's version contains in-frame clones alone and is incomplete. Seen here are some 2,500,000 clones, 80% to 95% observed once, and the top ten hold approximately 0.36%. For this clone: Antigen: not known.

Study outcomes and limitations: The study generally estimated greater richness for naive than memory subsets.

The V call is TRBV30, the J call TRBJ2-5; TRBD1 matches at 8 bases. The sequence was obtained from a man aged 18-30 years in good health. Some clones in this sample may be carry-over from other donors' samples. Sequenced: naive CD4+ T cells from PBMCs. The sample's subset: CD45RA+ positively selected. The DNA for the CDR3 is TGTGCCTGGAGTGCGCTTATTGGACAGGGTGGTGGGACCCAGTACTTC. Its translation is CAWSALIGQGGGTQYF.